The present T cell receptor (beta chain) was sequenced within a study of blood T cell repertoires in COVID-19. Study at large: The samples span acute and convalescent COVID-19 from the United States, Italy and Spain. From T cells, B-cell-depleted T cells, or PBMCs came the material, which was cDNA or gDNA.

Study processing details: Reference gene primer amplification in the assay estimated nucleated cell counts. This table comes from immunoSEQ multiplex PCR, and its TCRdb copy is limited to in-frame clones, with some not included. Clone size and the V and J calls come from that table; the DNA yielded D and trimming. The sample has about 230,000 clones, around four fifths seen once. The trim removed 4 bases at V and 5 bases at J, leaving 10 bases unmatched. Germline loops: CDR1 SGHDN, CDR2 FVKESK. The CDR3 runs 16 residues. This TCR came from a woman in her 70s with active or convalescent COVID-19. The V call is TRBV14, the J call TRBJ1-2, with 10 bases identical to TRBD1. The sequencing sample was made of peripheral blood. CDR3 residues: CASSPRTGGMGYGYTF. CDR3 DNA: TGTGCCAGCAGCCCTCGGACAGGGGGAATGGGATATGGCTACACCTTC.